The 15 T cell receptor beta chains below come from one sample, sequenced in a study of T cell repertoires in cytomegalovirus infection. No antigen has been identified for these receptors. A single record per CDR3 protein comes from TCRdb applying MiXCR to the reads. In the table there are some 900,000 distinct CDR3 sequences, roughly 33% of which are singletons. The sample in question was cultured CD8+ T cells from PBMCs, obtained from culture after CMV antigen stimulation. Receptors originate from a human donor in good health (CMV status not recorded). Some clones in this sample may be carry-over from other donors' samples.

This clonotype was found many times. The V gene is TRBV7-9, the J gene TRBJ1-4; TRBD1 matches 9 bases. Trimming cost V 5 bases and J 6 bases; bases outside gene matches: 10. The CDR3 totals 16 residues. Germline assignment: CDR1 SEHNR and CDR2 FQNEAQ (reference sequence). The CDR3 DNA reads TGTGCCAGCAGCCTGCAGTGGACAGGGGCGGATGAAAAACTGTTTTTT. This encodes CASSLQWTGADEKLFF.

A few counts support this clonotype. The CDR3 loop is CASSLVRGGEMYNEQFF. As DNA, the CDR3 is TGTGCCAGCAGCTTAGTGCGCGGAGGGGAAATGTACAATGAGCAGTTCTTC. V and J are TRBV7-6 and TRBJ2-1; D is possibly TRBD2 (6 bases). Deletions cut 1 base from V and 4 bases from J, with 17 bases between. Germline CDR1 is SGHVS and CDR2 is FNYEAQ. The CDR3 totals 17 residues.

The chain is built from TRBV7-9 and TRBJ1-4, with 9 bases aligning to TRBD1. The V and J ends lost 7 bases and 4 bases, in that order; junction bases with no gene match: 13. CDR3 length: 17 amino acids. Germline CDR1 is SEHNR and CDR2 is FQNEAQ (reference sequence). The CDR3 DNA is TGTGCCAGCACAGGATTGGGAGACAGGGGGAATAATGAAAAACTGTTTTTT. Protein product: CASTGLGDRGNNEKLFF.

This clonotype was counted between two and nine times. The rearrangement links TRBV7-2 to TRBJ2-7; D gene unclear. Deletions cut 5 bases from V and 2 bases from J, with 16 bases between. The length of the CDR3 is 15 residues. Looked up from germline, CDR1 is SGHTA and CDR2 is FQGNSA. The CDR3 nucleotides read TGTGCCAGCAGCCCGCACGCAGGCAGGCCCTACGAGCAGTACGTC. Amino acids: CASSPHAGRPYEQYV.

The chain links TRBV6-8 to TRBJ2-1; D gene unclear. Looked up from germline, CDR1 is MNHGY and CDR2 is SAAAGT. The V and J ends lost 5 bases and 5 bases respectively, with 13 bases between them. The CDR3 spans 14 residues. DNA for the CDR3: TGTGCCAGCAGTCACGACAAGGACGACAATGAGCAGTTCTTC. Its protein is CASSHDKDDNEQFF.

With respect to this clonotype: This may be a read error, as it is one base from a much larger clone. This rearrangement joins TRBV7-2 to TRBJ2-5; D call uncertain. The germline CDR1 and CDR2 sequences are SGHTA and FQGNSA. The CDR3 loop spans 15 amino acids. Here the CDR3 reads CASSPGRAYQGTQYF. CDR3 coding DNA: TGTGCCAGCAGCCCCGGTCGAGCCTACCAAGGGACCCAGTACTTC. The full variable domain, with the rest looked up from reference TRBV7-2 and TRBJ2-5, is GAGVSQSPSNKVTEKGKDVELRCDPISGHTALYWYRQSLGQGLEFLIYFQGNSAPDKSGLPSDRFSAERTGGSVSTLTIQRTQQEDSAVYLCASSPGRAYQGTQYFGPGTRLLVL.

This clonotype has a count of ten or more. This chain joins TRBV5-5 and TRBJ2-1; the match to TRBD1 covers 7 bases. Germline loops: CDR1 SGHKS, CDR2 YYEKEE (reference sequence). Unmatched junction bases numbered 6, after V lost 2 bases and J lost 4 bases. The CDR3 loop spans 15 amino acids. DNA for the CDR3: TGTGCCAGCAGCTTTTTGACAGGGTCATACAATGAGCAGTTCTTC. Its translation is CASSFLTGSYNEQFF.

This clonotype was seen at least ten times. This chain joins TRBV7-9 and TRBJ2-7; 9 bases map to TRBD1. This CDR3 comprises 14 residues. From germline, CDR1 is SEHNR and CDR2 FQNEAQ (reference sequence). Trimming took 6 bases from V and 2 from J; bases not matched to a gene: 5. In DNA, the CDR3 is TGTGCCAGCAGTTTCCGGGACAGGGCCTACGAGCAGTACTTC. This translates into CASSFRDRAYEQYF. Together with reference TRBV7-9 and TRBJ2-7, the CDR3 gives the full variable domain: DTGVSQNPRHKITKRGQNVTFRCDPISEHNRLYWYRQTLGQGPEFLTYFQNEAQLEKSRLLSDRFSAERPKGSFSTLEIQRTEQGDSAMYLCASSFRDRAYEQYFGPGTRLTVT.

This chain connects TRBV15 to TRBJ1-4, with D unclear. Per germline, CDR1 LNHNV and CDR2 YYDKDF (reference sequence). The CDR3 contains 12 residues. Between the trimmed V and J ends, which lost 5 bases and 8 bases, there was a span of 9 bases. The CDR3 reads CATSVGGEKLFF. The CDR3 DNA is TGTGCCACCAGCGTCGGAGGCGAAAAACTGTTTTTT.

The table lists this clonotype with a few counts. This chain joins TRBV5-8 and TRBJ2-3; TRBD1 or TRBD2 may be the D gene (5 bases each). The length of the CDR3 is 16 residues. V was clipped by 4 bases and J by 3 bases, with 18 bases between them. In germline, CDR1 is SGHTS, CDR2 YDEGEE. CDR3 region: CASSGGEGVWTDTQYF. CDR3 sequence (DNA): TGTGCCAGCAGCGGGGGAGAGGGCGTCTGGACAGATACGCAGTATTTT.

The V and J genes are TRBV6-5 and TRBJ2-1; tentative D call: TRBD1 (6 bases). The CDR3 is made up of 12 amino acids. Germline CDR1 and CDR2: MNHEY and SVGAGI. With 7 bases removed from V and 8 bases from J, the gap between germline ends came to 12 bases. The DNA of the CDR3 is TGTGCCAGCACCTCAGGGGCTGATGAGCAGTTCTTC. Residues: CASTSGADEQFF.

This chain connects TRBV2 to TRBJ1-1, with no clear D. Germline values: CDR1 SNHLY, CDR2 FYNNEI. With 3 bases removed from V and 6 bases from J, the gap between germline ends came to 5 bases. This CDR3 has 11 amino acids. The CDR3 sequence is CASSEMAEAFF. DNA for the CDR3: TGTGCCAGCAGTGAGATGGCTGAAGCTTTCTTT.

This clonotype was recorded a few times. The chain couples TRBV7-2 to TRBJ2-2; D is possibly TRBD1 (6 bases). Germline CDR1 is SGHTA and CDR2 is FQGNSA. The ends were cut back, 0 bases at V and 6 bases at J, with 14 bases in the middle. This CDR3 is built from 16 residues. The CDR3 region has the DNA TGTGCCAGCAGCTTAGCGGGAAGGGCAGGGGCCGGGGAGCTGTTTTTT. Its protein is CASSLAGRAGAGELFF.

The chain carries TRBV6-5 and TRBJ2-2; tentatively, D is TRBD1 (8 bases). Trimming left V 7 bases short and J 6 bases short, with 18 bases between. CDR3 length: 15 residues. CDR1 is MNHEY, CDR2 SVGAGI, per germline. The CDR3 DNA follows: TGTGCCAGCACAAACACAGGGGGGGCATCCGGGGAGCTGTTTTTT. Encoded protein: CASTNTGGASGELFF.

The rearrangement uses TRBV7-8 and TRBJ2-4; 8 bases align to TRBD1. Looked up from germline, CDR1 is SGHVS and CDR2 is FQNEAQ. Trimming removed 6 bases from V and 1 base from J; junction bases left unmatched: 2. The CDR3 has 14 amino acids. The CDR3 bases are TGTGCCAGCAGACAGGGGGACGCCAAAAACATTCAGTACTTC. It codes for CASRQGDAKNIQYF.